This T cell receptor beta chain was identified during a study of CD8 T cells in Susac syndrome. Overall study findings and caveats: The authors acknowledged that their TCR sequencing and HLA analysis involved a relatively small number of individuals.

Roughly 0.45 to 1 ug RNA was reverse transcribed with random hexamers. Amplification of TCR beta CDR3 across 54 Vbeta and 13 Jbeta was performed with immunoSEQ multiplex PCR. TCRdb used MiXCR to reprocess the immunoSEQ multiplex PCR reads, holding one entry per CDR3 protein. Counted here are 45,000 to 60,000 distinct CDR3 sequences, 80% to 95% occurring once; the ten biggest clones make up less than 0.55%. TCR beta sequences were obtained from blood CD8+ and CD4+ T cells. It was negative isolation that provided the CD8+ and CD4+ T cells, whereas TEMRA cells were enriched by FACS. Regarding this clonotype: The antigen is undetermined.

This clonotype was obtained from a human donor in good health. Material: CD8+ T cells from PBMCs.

The CDR3 DNA reads TGTGCCAGCAGCCCGTTAGCGGGAGAGAGCACAGATACGCAGTATTTT. Its translation: CASSPLAGESTDTQYF. V is TRBV7-6 and J is TRBJ2-3; 9 bases fit TRBD2. The germline gives CDR1 SGHVS, CDR2 FNYEAQ. CDR3 size: 16 residues. The V and J ends lost 5 bases and 0 bases, in that order; junction bases with no gene match: 6.